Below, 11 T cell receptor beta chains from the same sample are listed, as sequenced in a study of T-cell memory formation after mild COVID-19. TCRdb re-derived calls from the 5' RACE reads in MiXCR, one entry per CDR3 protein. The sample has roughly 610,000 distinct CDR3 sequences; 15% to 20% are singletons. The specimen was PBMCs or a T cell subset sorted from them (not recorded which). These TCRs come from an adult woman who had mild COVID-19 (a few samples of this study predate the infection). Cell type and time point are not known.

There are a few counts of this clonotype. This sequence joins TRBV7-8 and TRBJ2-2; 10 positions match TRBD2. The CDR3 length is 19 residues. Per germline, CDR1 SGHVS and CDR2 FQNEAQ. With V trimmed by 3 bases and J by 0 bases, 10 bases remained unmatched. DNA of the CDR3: TGTGCCAGCAGCTTGATTCAAGCGGGAGGGATCGCGAACACCGGGGAGCTGTTTTTT. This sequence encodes CASSLIQAGGIANTGELFF.

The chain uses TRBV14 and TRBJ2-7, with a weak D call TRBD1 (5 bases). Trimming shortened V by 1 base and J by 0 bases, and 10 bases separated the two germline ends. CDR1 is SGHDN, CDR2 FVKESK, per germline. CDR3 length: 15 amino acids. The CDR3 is CASSQVDRLSYEQYF. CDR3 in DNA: TGTGCCAGCAGCCAAGTTGACAGACTCTCCTACGAGCAGTACTTC.

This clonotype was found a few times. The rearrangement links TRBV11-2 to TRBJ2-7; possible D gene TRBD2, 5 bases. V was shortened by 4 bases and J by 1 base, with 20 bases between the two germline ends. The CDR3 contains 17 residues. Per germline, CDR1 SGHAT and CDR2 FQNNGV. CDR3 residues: CASSSAPRVSTSYEQYF. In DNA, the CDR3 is TGTGCCAGCAGCTCCGCCCCGAGGGTCTCAACATCCTACGAGCAGTACTTC.

The CDR3 DNA reads as TGTGCCAGCAGTCCCCCTCTAGGTCGGGTCACCGGGGAGCTGTTTTTT. Protein: CASSPPLGRVTGELFF. This sequence joins TRBV12-3 or TRBV12-4 and TRBJ2-2; D is uncertain. The CDR3 has 16 amino acids. Trimming stripped 5 bases from V and 4 bases from J, with 17 bases between.

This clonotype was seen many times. CDR3: CASSQGSLGQDPYEQYF. The CDR3 DNA reads TGCGCCAGCAGCCAGGGTTCCCTAGGGCAGGATCCCTACGAGCAGTACTTC. This chain uses TRBV4-1 with TRBJ2-7; D is ambiguous. V dropped 3 bases and J dropped 2 bases, with 20 bases sitting between them. The germline gives CDR1 MGHRA, CDR2 YSYEKL. The CDR3 loop spans 17 amino acids.

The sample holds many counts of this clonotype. Here the CDR3 reads CASSPAGGEQFF. CDR3 DNA: TGTGCCAGCAGCCCTGCCGGCGGGGAGCAGTTCTTC. The chain joins TRBV7-6 to TRBJ2-1; the D gene is possibly TRBD2 (5 bases). V dropped 5 bases and J dropped 10 bases, with 12 bases sitting between them. The germline V gene has CDR1 SGHVS and CDR2 FNYEAQ. The CDR3 covers 12 residues.

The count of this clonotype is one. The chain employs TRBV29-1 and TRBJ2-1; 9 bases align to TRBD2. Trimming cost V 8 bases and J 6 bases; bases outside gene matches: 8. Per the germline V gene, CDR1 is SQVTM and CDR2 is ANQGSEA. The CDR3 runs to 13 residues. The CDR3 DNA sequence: TGCAGCCGCTTGGGCGGGAGGGGCAATGAGCAGTTCTTC. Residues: CSRLGGRGNEQFF.

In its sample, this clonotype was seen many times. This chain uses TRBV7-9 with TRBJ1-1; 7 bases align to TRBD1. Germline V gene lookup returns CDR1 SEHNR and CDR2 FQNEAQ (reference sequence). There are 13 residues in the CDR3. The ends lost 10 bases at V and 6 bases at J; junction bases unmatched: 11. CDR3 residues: CATSGQPGSEAFF. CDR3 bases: TGTGCCACCTCGGGACAGCCTGGATCTGAAGCTTTCTTT. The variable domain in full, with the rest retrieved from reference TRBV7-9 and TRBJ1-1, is DTGVSQNPRHKITKRGQNVTFRCDPISEHNRLYWYRQTLGQGPEFLTYFQNEAQLEKSRLLSDRFSAERPKGSFSTLEIQRTEQGDSAMYLCATSGQPGSEAFFGQGTRLTVV.

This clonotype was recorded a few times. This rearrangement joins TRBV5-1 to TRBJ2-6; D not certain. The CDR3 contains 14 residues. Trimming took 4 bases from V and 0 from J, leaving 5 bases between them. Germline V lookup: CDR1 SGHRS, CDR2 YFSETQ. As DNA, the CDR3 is TGCGCCAGCAGCACCCGCTCTGGGGCCAACGTCCTGACTTTC. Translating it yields CASSTRSGANVLTF.

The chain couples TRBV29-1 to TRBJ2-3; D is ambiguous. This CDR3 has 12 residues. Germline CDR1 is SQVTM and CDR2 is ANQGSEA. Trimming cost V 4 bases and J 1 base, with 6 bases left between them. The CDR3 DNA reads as TGCAGCGTTGCACTCGGCACAGATACGCAGTATTTT. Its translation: CSVALGTDTQYF.

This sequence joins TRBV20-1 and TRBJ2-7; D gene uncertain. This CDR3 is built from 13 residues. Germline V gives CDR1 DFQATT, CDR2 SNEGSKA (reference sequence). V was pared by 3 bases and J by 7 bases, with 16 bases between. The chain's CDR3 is CSARDQPPGEQYF. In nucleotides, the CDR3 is TGCAGTGCTAGGGACCAGCCTCCAGGAGAGCAGTACTTC.